This T cell receptor (beta chain) was captured in a study of blood T cell repertoires in COVID-19 (dated by TCRdb to the early 2020s). Regarding the complete study: Samples from collaborators originated in the United States, Italy and Spain and spanned both the acute and convalescent phases of COVID-19. The material from the prospective study consisted of cDNA or gDNA derived from T cells, B-cell-depleted T cells, or PBMCs. Deeply sampled blood TCRbeta repertoires from subjects exposed to, actively infected with, or recovered from COVID-19 were included in the dataset. The repertoires were released in a freely available public database intended as a resource for research on the immune response to SARS-CoV-2. Samples were obtained from the ongoing ImmuneRACE study (first 160 participants) and from 1,000 to 1,500 subjects provided by 6 global collaborators. Sample metadata almost always included a de-identified subject ID, COVID-19 status, age in years and sex. Where HLA class I and class II types were available, the types were taken from metadata supplied by the sample provider, not from assay-based typing. Findings and caveats that apply to the study as a whole: The amount of clinical and demographic metadata varied by source and participant and was provided uncurated.

With regard to this clone: Its antigen is unknown. No clone much larger than this one lies a single base away; base qualities are absent.

Each collaborating institution followed its own protocols to collect whole blood in K2EDTA tubes. For TCRbeta analysis, collaborator samples were shipped as frozen whole blood, as isolated PBMCs, or as DNA extracted from either sample type. Including cysteine and phenylalanine, the CDR3 has 12 amino acids. The kept DNA is CDR3 alone, 36 bases in frame from the first base. V and J are truncated by 8 bases and 5 bases respectively, leaving an intervening sequence of 8 bases. CDR1 and CDR2 are drawn from the germline V gene: KGHDR, SFDVKD. TCRbeta CDR3 regions were amplified from genomic DNA using the immunoSEQ Assay, a bias-controlled multiplex PCR. As for how the authors treated the data: The number of nucleated cells in each sample was estimated by amplification of reference gene primers within the assay. Sequence reads were collapsed and filtered to measure the absolute abundance of every unique TCRbeta CDR3 rearrangement. For each sample, productive Simpson clonality was calculated as the square root of Simpson's diversity index across productive rearrangements. The clones in this table, taken by TCRdb from immuneACCESS, are in-frame only. Not every clone is retained; where verified, under half of the shortfall comes from an unresolved V gene, and the cause of the rest is unknown. That table furnishes V, J and clone size, whereas the DNA furnished D and trimming. The table for this sample lists 190,000 or so clones; 85% to 90% of them were counted only once. The ten most abundant clones make up less than 3.5% of the sample.

The receptor's source is a middle-aged man with active or convalescent COVID-19. The receptor chain draws on TRBV24-1 and TRBJ2-2; TRBD1 could be the D gene, as 6 bases match. What was sequenced was peripheral blood. The CDR3 reads as follows: CATKGVTGELFF. In nucleotides, the sequence is TGTGCCACCAAGGGGGTTACCGGGGAGCTGTTTTTT.